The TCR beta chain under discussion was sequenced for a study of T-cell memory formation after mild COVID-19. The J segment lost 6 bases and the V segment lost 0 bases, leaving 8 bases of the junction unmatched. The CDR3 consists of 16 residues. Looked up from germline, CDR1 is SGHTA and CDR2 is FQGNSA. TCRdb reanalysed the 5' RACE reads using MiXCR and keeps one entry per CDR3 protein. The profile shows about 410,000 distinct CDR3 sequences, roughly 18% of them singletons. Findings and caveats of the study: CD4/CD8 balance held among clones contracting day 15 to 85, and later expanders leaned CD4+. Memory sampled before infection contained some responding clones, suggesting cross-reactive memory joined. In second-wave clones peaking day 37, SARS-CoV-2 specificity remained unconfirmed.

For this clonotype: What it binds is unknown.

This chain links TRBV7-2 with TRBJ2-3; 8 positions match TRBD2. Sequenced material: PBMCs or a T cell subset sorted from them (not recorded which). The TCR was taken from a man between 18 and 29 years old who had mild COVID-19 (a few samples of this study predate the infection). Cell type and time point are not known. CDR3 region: CASSLARAGGRDTQYF. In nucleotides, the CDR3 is TGTGCCAGCAGCTTAGCGCGGGCGGGGGGCAGGGATACGCAGTATTTT.